What follows are 27 T cell receptor beta chains derived from one specimen sequenced in a study of CD8 T cells in Susac syndrome. An amount of RNA that ranged from about 0.45 to 1 ug was reverse transcribed with random hexamers. TCRdb reprocessed the immunoSEQ multiplex PCR reads via MiXCR and lists one record per CDR3 protein. The data contain 200,000 or so distinct CDR3 sequences, about 94% of them singletons. The source material was CD4+ T cells from PBMCs. Receptors were obtained from a human donor with multiple sclerosis.

The chain links TRBV7-9 to TRBJ2-5; D could derive from TRBD1 or TRBD2 (5 bases each). This CDR3 is 15 amino acids long. Germline CDR1 is SEHNR and CDR2 is FQNEAQ (reference sequence). Trimming took off 5 bases at V and 5 bases at J, with 18 bases between the two ends. CDR3: CASSAGDGQWETQYF. The CDR3 DNA is TGTGCCAGCAGCGCTGGGGACGGACAATGGGAGACCCAGTACTTC.

This clonotype appeared a single time. The chain is built from TRBV6-6 and TRBJ1-5; D is perhaps TRBD1 (5 bases). The CDR3 is made up of 16 amino acids. Per germline, CDR1 MNHNY and CDR2 SVGAGI (reference sequence). Between the trimmed V and J ends, which lost 4 bases and 1 base, there was a span of 14 bases. In DNA, the CDR3 is TGTGCCAGCAGTTCCCTCACAGGTATGAGCAATCAGCCCCAGCATTTT. It specifies CASSSLTGMSNQPQHF.

The V and J genes are TRBV12-3 or TRBV12-4 and TRBJ1-5; D is undetermined. V was trimmed by 4 bases and J by 5 bases, leaving 6 bases between them. This CDR3 has 12 residues. The CDR3 region is CASSWSDQPQHF. CDR3 DNA: TGTGCCAGCAGTTGGTCGGATCAGCCCCAGCATTTT.

J is TRBJ2-1 and V is TRBV27; D tentatively reads TRBD1 or TRBD2 (5 bases each). The CDR3 contains 12 residues. Germline-derived CDR1 and CDR2 are MNHEY and SMNVEV (reference sequence). V was pared by 9 bases and J by 3 bases, with 9 bases between. CDR3 amino acids: CASTGHYNEQFF. DNA for the CDR3: TGTGCCAGTACGGGGCACTACAATGAGCAGTTCTTC.

J is TRBJ2-3 and V is TRBV9, with D perhaps TRBD1 (5 bases). From germline, CDR1 is SGDLS and CDR2 YYNGEE. This CDR3 is 13 amino acids long. The V end was cut by 5 bases, the J end by 8 bases, with 15 bases between. CDR3 DNA: TGTGCCAGCAGTTCCCCCGCCCAGGGTACGCAGTATTTT. Translation: CASSSPAQGTQYF. Full variable domain (rest looked up from reference TRBV9 and TRBJ2-3): DSGVTQTPKHLITATGQRVTLRCSPRSGDLSVYWYQQSLDQGLQFLIQYYNGEERAKGNILERFSAQQFPDLHSELNLSSLELGDSALYFCASSSPAQGTQYFGPGTRLTVL.

This clonotype was picked up a small number of times. The chain uses TRBV20-1 and TRBJ2-3; D remains unclear. This CDR3 has 10 residues. The V end lost 5 bases, the J end lost 10 bases, and 10 bases lay between the germline ends. The germline CDR1 and CDR2 sequences are DFQATT and SNEGSKA (reference sequence). DNA of the CDR3: TGCAGTGCTGGGTCCGGTGCGCAGTATTTT. Its protein product is CSAGSGAQYF.

The J gene is TRBJ2-2, the V gene TRBV15; D not certain. V lost 2 bases, J lost 6 bases, and 4 bases lay in between. This CDR3 region has 12 residues. Germline CDR1 is LNHNV and CDR2 is YYDKDF (reference sequence). CDR3 protein: CATSRHPGELFF. For the CDR3, the DNA is TGTGCCACCAGCAGACATCCCGGGGAGCTGTTTTTT.

The genes are TRBV15 and TRBJ1-5; the D is unclear. Per the germline V gene, CDR1 is LNHNV and CDR2 is YYDKDF (reference sequence). This CDR3 is 17 amino acids long. The ends were cut back, 3 bases at V and 6 bases at J, with 21 bases in the middle. The CDR3 DNA reads TGTGCCACCAGCAGTCTTCGAGGCCAGACCCGCTCTCAGCCCCAGCATTTT. Translation: CATSSLRGQTRSQPQHF.

The V and J genes are TRBV11-3 and TRBJ2-1, with D perhaps TRBD1 (6 bases). The V end lost 5 bases, the J end lost 3 bases, and 14 bases lay between the germline ends. The CDR3 has 15 residues. Germline assignment: CDR1 SGHNT and CDR2 YENEEA. The CDR3: CASSPRQAGYNEQFF. The CDR3 DNA reads as TGTGCCAGCAGCCCCCGACAGGCCGGCTACAATGAGCAGTTCTTC.

V gene TRBV6-2 or TRBV6-3 combines with J gene TRBJ2-4, with D maybe TRBD2 (5 bases). Germline CDR1 MNHEY, CDR2 SVGEGT. This CDR3 comprises 13 residues. V lost 2 bases and J lost 8, with 10 bases in between. The CDR3 region is CASSYAQRDIQYF. CDR3 DNA sequence: TGTGCCAGCAGTTACGCACAGAGGGACATTCAGTACTTC.

The chain has TRBV29-1 and TRBJ2-7; D ambiguous. CDR3 size: 12 residues. V lost 6 bases and J lost 0, with 9 bases in between. Germline values: CDR1 SQVTM, CDR2 ANQGSEA. CDR3 DNA: TGCAGCGTCTTTTCAGCCTCCTACGAGCAGTACTTC. Protein: CSVFSASYEQYF.

The chain combines TRBV2 with TRBJ1-5; D not certain. This CDR3 comprises 14 residues. V lost 8 bases and J 5 bases, leaving 16 bases between the germline ends. CDR1 and CDR2 from the germline V gene are SNHLY and FYNNEI. CDR3 protein: CASAREVWDQPQHF. The CDR3 DNA reads TGTGCCAGCGCGCGGGAGGTGTGGGATCAGCCCCAGCATTTT.

The chain has TRBV12-3 or TRBV12-4 and TRBJ2-1; tentative D call: TRBD1 (6 bases). CDR3 length equals 13 residues. V was pared by 8 bases and J by 5 bases, with 13 bases between. The CDR3 here is CASRSRGDNEQFF. The CDR3 nucleotides read TGTGCCAGCCGATCCAGGGGTGACAATGAGCAGTTCTTC.

The chain combines TRBV7-2 with TRBJ1-2; weak D call: TRBD1 (5 bases). Germline V CDR1 and CDR2: SGHTA, FQGNSA. CDR3 length equals 15 residues. Trimming removed 3 bases at V and 6 bases at J, with 17 bases between. The CDR3 sequence: CASSLSDPSRDGYTF. As DNA, the CDR3 is TGTGCCAGCAGCTTGTCAGACCCGAGCAGGGATGGCTACACCTTC.

In its sample, this clonotype was seen once. The chain joins TRBV9 to TRBJ1-2, with no clear D. CDR3 length: 14 amino acids. Per germline, CDR1 SGDLS and CDR2 YYNGEE. V was trimmed by 0 bases and J by 4 bases, leaving 10 bases between them. CDR3 sequence reads: CASSVETELYGYTF. DNA for the CDR3: TGTGCCAGCAGCGTAGAGACGGAACTCTATGGCTACACCTTC.

This clonotype was recorded only once. This chain links TRBV30 with TRBJ1-5, with 10 nucleotides matching TRBD1. CDR1 and CDR2 (germline): GTSNPN, SVGIG (reference sequence). This CDR3 is 14 amino acids long. Trimming removed 5 bases from V and 7 bases from J; junction bases left unmatched: 8. The CDR3 is CAWDGQGGGQPQHF. The CDR3 nucleotides read TGTGCCTGGGATGGACAGGGGGGAGGGCAGCCCCAGCATTTT.

In its sample, this clonotype was seen a few times. V usage is TRBV4-1 and J usage is TRBJ2-5; weak D call: TRBD1 (5 bases). CDR1 is MGHRA and CDR2 is YSYEKL in the germline V gene. V gave up 8 bases and J gave up 5 bases, with 15 bases separating them. The CDR3 is made up of 13 amino acids. The CDR3 DNA reads TGCGCCAGCGGACAAAGTTCTCCGGAGACCCAGTACTTC. The encoded protein is CASGQSSPETQYF.

Remarks on this clonotype: The junction differs from germline at one of its ends, possibly a read error. The chain combines TRBV12-3 or TRBV12-4 with TRBJ1-5, with D tentatively TRBD1 (6 bases). The length of the CDR3 is 14 residues. The CDR3 DNA reads TGTGCCAGCAGCCGAGAGGGGGGCAATCAGCCTCAGCATTTT. This gives the protein CASSREGGNQPQHF.

The chain joins TRBV7-3 to TRBJ1-6, with TRBD1 matching 10 bases. The germline gives CDR1 SGHTA, CDR2 FQGTGA. The CDR3 has 16 residues. Trimming took 0 bases from V and 10 from J; bases not matched to a gene: 6. Here the CDR3 reads CASSLTGGTGESPLHF. CDR3 nucleotide sequence: TGTGCCAGCAGCTTAACAGGGGGGACAGGGGAGTCACCCCTCCACTTT.

The chain combines TRBV18 with TRBJ2-5; weak D call: TRBD1 (5 bases). The V and J ends lost 4 bases and 2 bases respectively, with 11 bases between them. The CDR3 is 14 residues long. CDR1 and CDR2 from the germline V gene are KGHSH and LQKENI. The CDR3 protein is CASSLDSPQETQYF. In DNA, the CDR3 is TGTGCCAGCTCACTAGACAGCCCGCAAGAGACCCAGTACTTC.

The chain joins TRBV27 to TRBJ1-2; TRBD1 matches 9 bases. The V gene end was trimmed by 0 bases and the J gene end by 8 bases; junction bases not matched to a gene: 7. Germline assignment: CDR1 MNHEY and CDR2 SMNVEV (reference sequence). There are 15 residues in the CDR3. CDR3: CASSLSTGGFSGYTF. The CDR3 coding sequence is TGTGCCAGCAGTTTATCGACAGGGGGGTTTTCGGGCTACACCTTC.

The count of this clonotype is one. The rearrangement joins TRBV23-1 to TRBJ1-2, with D uncertain. Being an ORF, TRBV23-1 has a function that is uncertain. V was shortened by 6 bases and J by 6 bases, with 14 bases between the two germline ends. The CDR3 has 13 amino acids. Here the CDR3 DNA reads TGCGCCAGCAGCACGGATTGTAAGAATGGCTACACCTTC. This translates into CASSTDCKNGYTF.

J is TRBJ1-1 and V is TRBV29-1, with D tentatively TRBD1 (5 bases). The CDR3 contains 13 residues. V gave up 7 bases and J gave up 3 bases, with 15 bases separating them. CDR1 and CDR2 (germline): SQVTM, ANQGSEA. The chain's CDR3 is CSALGRGDTEAFF. The CDR3 DNA follows: TGCAGCGCTCTGGGACGCGGGGACACTGAAGCTTTCTTT.

This CDR3 reads CAWSLQGTETQYF. CDR3 DNA sequence: TGTGCCTGGAGCCTACAGGGGACGGAGACCCAGTACTTC. The chain combines TRBV30 with TRBJ2-5, with 7 positions matching TRBD1. CDR3 length: 13 residues. From germline, CDR1 is GTSNPN and CDR2 SVGIG (reference sequence). With 3 bases clipped from V and 5 bases from J, the junction kept 6 bases outside the gene matches.

The chain combines TRBV27 with TRBJ2-7; 11 nucleotides align to TRBD2. Trimming removed 5 bases from V and 3 bases from J; junction bases left unmatched: 6. The CDR3 is 15 amino acids. Germline CDR1 MNHEY, CDR2 SMNVEV (reference sequence). CDR3 sequence reads: CASSQEGTSGYEQYF. The CDR3 DNA is TGTGCCAGCAGTCAAGAGGGGACTAGCGGCTACGAGCAGTACTTC.

V is TRBV29-1 and J is TRBJ2-7, with TRBD1 matching 8 bases. CDR3 size: 17 residues. From germline, CDR1 is SQVTM and CDR2 ANQGSEA. V shed 1 base, J shed 1 base, and the junction held 12 bases outside the gene matches. The CDR3 sequence is CSVEGLNTGGGSYEQYF. In DNA form, the CDR3 reads TGCAGCGTTGAAGGCCTTAATACAGGGGGAGGTTCCTACGAGCAGTACTTC.

This chain uses TRBV3-1 with TRBJ2-5; D ambiguous. The CDR3 extends over 15 amino acids. Deletions cut 0 bases from V and 2 bases from J, with 10 bases between. The V gene's germline CDR1 is LGHDT and CDR2 YNNKEL (reference sequence). CDR3 nucleotides: TGTGCCAGCAGCCAAGATCTGGGCCGACAAGAGACCCAGTACTTC. Residues: CASSQDLGRQETQYF.